The present T cell receptor (beta chain) was sequenced within a study of shared clonotypes between healthy human individuals. General observations from the study: A small donor pool kept down the genetic and exposure-history diversity that was represented.

Each sample came from a Caucasian adult donor living in Nashville, Tennessee. Germline CDR1 reads SEHNR; CDR2 reads FQNEAQ (reference sequence). The CDR3 totals 14 residues. Trimming stripped 7 bases from V and 4 bases from J, with 13 bases between. As for this clone: The antigen remains undetermined.

Running of the assay took place at deep level. The data were produced by immunoSEQ multiplex PCR, yet TCRdb's version contains in-frame clones alone and is incomplete. The sample lists roughly 1,500,000 clones; around 98.5% were seen once. The sequencing input was naive CD4+ T cells sorted from blood. Subset: CD45RA+ positively selected. The chain joins TRBV7-9 to TRBJ1-4; a weak D match, TRBD1 (5 bases). The receptor's source is a man aged 30 to 39 in good health. The CDR3 region is CASTPDRVNEKLFF. The CDR3 DNA reads as TGTGCCAGCACCCCAGACAGAGTTAATGAAAAACTGTTTTTT.